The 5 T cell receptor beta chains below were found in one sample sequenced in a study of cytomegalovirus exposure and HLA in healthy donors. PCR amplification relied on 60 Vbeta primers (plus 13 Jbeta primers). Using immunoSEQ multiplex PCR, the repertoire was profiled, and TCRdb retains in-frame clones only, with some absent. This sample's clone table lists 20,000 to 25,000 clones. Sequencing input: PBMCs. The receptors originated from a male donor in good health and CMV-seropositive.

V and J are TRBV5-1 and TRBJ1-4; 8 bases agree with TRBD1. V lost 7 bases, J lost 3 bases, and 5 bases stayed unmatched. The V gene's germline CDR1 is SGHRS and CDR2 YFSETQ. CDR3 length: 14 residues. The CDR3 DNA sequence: TGCGCCAGCGGACAGGGCAATGCTAATGAAAAACTGTTTTTT. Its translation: CASGQGNANEKLFF.

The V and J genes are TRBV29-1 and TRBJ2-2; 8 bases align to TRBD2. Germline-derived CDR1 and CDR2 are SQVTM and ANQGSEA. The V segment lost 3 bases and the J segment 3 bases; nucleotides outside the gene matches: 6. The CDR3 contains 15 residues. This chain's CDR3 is CSVDFGGEYTGELFF. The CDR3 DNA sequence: TGCAGCGTTGATTTCGGGGGGGAATACACCGGGGAGCTGTTTTTT.

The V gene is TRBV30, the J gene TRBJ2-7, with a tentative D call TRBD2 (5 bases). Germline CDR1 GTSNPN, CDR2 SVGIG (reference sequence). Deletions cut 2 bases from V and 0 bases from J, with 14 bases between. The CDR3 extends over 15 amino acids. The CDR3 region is CAWSLAGISSYEQYF. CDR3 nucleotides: TGTGCCTGGAGTCTTGCGGGCATCAGCTCCTACGAGCAGTACTTC.

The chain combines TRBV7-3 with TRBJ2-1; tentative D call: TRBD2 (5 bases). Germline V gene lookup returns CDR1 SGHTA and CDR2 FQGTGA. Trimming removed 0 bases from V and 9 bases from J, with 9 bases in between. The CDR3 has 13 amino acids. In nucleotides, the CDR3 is TGTGCCAGCAGCTTAACGAGGGATACTGAGCAGTTCTTC. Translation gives CASSLTRDTEQFF.

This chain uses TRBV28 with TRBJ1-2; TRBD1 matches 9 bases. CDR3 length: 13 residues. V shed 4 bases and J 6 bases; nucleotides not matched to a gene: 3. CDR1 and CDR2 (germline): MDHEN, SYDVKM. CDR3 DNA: TGTGCCAGCAGTTCCACAGGGGGCAATGGCTACACCTTC. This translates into CASSSTGGNGYTF.